The 16 T cell receptor beta chains below all came from one sample that was sequenced in a study of T cell responses to AZD1222 COVID-19 vaccine. Only in-frame clones appear in the TCRdb table, and some are missing; sequencing was by immunoSEQ multiplex PCR. The table records more than 100,000 clones, 80% to 90% of them present only once. This sample comprised peripheral blood, obtained on day 0 of AZD1222 vaccination. The source is an adult in good health.

The V gene is TRBV7-9, the J gene TRBJ1-2; D call uncertain. This CDR3 has 15 residues. Looked up from germline, CDR1 is SEHNR and CDR2 is FQNEAQ (reference sequence). Trimming pared 0 bases from V and 3 bases from J, leaving 11 bases between. The CDR3 nucleotides are TGTGCCAGCAGCTTAGCTAGCGACGGGGACTATGGCTACACCTTC. It translates to CASSLASDGDYGYTF.

This clone was observed once. The chain has TRBV11-3 and TRBJ1-1; the D is unclear. Trimming took 5 bases from V and 3 from J, leaving 10 bases between them. The V gene's germline CDR1 is SGHNT and CDR2 YENEEA. The CDR3 loop spans 13 amino acids. In DNA form, the CDR3 reads TGTGCCAGCAGCCACACTAGTTACACTGAAGCTTTCTTT. Protein sequence: CASSHTSYTEAFF.

A single count supports this clone. J is TRBJ1-2 and V is TRBV9; no clear D gene. Trimming stripped 5 bases from V and 3 bases from J, with 14 bases between. CDR1 is SGDLS, CDR2 YYNGEE, per germline. This CDR3 is 14 amino acids long. The CDR3 DNA reads as TGTGCCAGCAGTTTACAAGGAGGGTACTATGGCTACACCTTC. It is translated as CASSLQGGYYGYTF.

This sequence joins TRBV11-2 and TRBJ2-5, with D uncertain. V lost 1 base and J lost 3, with 3 bases in between. The CDR3 covers 12 residues. The germline gives CDR1 SGHAT, CDR2 FQNNGV. Written as DNA, the CDR3 is TGTGCCAGCAGCTTAGGGAAAGAGACCCAGTACTTC. It yields the protein CASSLGKETQYF.

This chain joins TRBV3-1 (or the pseudogene TRBV3-2) and TRBJ1-4; D possibly corresponds to TRBD1 (5 bases). Trimming stripped 1 base from V and 0 bases from J, with 9 bases between. The CDR3 extends over 16 amino acids. CDR1 is LGHDT and CDR2 is YNNKEL in the germline V gene (reference sequence). In nucleotides, the CDR3 is TGTGCCAGCAGCCAAGCCGGGGCGACAACTAATGAAAAACTGTTTTTT. It specifies CASSQAGATTNEKLFF.

The CDR3 coding sequence is TGTGCCAGCAGCTTAGCCGGTCAATCTCGAATGAGGGAAAAACTGTTTTTT. It codes for CASSLAGQSRMREKLFF. V is TRBV7-9 and J is TRBJ1-4; D unresolved. This CDR3 spans 17 amino acids. Germline CDR1 is SEHNR and CDR2 is FQNEAQ (reference sequence). V dropped 0 bases and J dropped 8 bases, with 19 bases sitting between them.

Worth noting for this clone: The same CDR3 can be traced to other DNA sequences in this sample. The chain is built from TRBV7-8 and TRBJ1-1; D is ambiguous. The CDR3 extends over 13 amino acids. Trimming took 1 base from V and 3 from J, leaving 6 bases between them. Germline values: CDR1 SGHVS, CDR2 FQNEAQ. The CDR3: CASSLVGDTEAFF. The CDR3 region has the DNA TGTGCCAGCAGCTTAGTGGGTGACACTGAAGCTTTCTTT.

V usage is TRBV4-1 and J usage is TRBJ1-5; D uncertain. V gave up 2 bases and J gave up 4 bases, with 12 bases separating them. Germline-derived CDR1 and CDR2 are MGHRA and YSYEKL. CDR3 length: 15 residues. CDR3 sequence (DNA): TGCGCCAGCAGCCAATACGCGGGCGGTAATCAGCCCCAGCATTTT. Protein product: CASSQYAGGNQPQHF.

V and J are TRBV5-1 and TRBJ2-5; D not certain. This CDR3 is 13 amino acids long. Trimming stripped 0 bases from V and 1 base from J, with 4 bases between. Germline values: CDR1 SGHRS, CDR2 YFSETQ. DNA for the CDR3: TGCGCCAGCAGCTTGGGCTTCCAAGAGACCCAGTACTTC. As protein: CASSLGFQETQYF.

J is TRBJ1-5 and V is TRBV27; D possibly corresponds to TRBD1 (5 bases). The CDR3 consists of 16 residues. Trimming removed 1 base from V and 4 bases from J, with 14 bases in between. Per the germline V gene, CDR1 is MNHEY and CDR2 is SMNVEV (reference sequence). CDR3 region: CASSLFGDARNQPQHF. As DNA, the CDR3 is TGTGCCAGCAGTTTATTTGGGGACGCAAGGAATCAGCCCCAGCATTTT.

The chain uses TRBV6-1 and TRBJ2-4; D possibly corresponds to TRBD1 (6 bases). The CDR3 has 16 amino acids. The germline V gene has CDR1 MNHNS and CDR2 SASEGT. The V end was cut by 4 bases, the J end by 1 base, with 14 bases between. CDR3 DNA: TGTGCCAGCAGTGCTCAGGGGCAACAGGCCAAAAACATTCAGTACTTC. Its protein is CASSAQGQQAKNIQYF.

The count of this clone is one. V and J are TRBV2 and TRBJ2-7; 10 bases are a match to TRBD2. CDR1 SNHLY and CDR2 FYNNEI come from the germline V gene. This CDR3 is built from 14 residues. V gave up 5 bases and J gave up 2 bases; unmatched junction bases: 3. CDR3 protein: CASSLLAGTYEQYF. CDR3 bases: TGTGCCAGCAGTCTACTAGCGGGGACCTACGAGCAGTACTTC.

J is TRBJ1-2 and V is TRBV5-1; D might be TRBD1 (6 bases). The CDR3 is made up of 14 amino acids. The germline gives CDR1 SGHRS, CDR2 YFSETQ. V lost 0 bases and J lost 8, with 14 bases in between. The CDR3 protein is CASSLDPAGEGYTF. CDR3 bases: TGCGCCAGCAGCTTGGATCCGGCAGGGGAGGGCTACACCTTC.

In DNA form, the CDR3 reads TGCGCCAGCAGCTTGAATACCCTGGCACTCTTTAGCACAGATACGCAGTATTTT. Protein product: CASSLNTLALFSTDTQYF. This chain links TRBV5-1 with TRBJ2-3, with D unclear. The CDR3 extends over 18 amino acids. CDR1 is SGHRS, CDR2 YFSETQ, per germline. V shed 1 base and J shed 0 bases, with 18 bases lying between them.

This chain connects TRBV7-2 to TRBJ2-7; 10 nucleotides agree with TRBD2. This CDR3 spans 16 amino acids. The J segment lost 4 bases and the V segment lost 1 base, leaving 7 bases of the junction unmatched. Germline CDR1 is SGHTA and CDR2 is FQGNSA. CDR3 sequence: CASSLGLAGVGYEQYF. The DNA of the CDR3 is TGTGCCAGCAGCTTAGGGCTAGCGGGAGTGGGGTACGAGCAGTACTTC.

This rearrangement joins TRBV6-5 to TRBJ1-5, with D unclear. V shed 6 bases and J shed 4 bases, with 16 bases lying between them. The CDR3 is 15 residues long. Looked up from germline, CDR1 is MNHEY and CDR2 is SVGAGI. The CDR3 DNA sequence: TGTGCCAGCAGACTGATCGCCGGGAGAAATCAGCCCCAGCATTTT. Translation: CASRLIAGRNQPQHF.